The subject of this entry is one TCR beta chain. In the authors' workflow: The assay estimated nucleated cells by amplifying reference gene primers. Profiled with immunoSEQ multiplex PCR; TCRdb holds only in-frame clones, not every one. Clone size and V and J calls were adopted from that table, with D and trimming inferred from the DNA. The table has around 160,000 clones, around 81% seen once; the top ten hold roughly 13%. The sample comes from a study of blood T cell repertoires in COVID-19. For the study at large: Acute and convalescent COVID-19 samples came from the United States, Italy and Spain. Sample material is recorded as cDNA or gDNA derived from T cells, B-cell-depleted T cells, or PBMCs.

The CDR3 extends over 16 amino acids. CDR1 is SNHLY and CDR2 is FYNNEI in the germline V gene. V was shortened by 5 bases and J by 6 bases, with 17 bases between the two germline ends. Sequenced sample: peripheral blood. This clonotype originated in a man between 60 and 75 years old with active or convalescent COVID-19. V is TRBV2 and J is TRBJ1-6, with D possibly TRBD1 on 5 matching bases. CDR3 nucleotides: TGTGCCAGCAGTTGGGAAGGGGTGTTCCGTAATTCACCCCTCCACTTT. Its translation is CASSWEGVFRNSPLHF.